Each of the 4 T cell receptor beta chains below was sequenced from the same sample in a study of blood T cells in healthy people across ages. A J-beta primer mix and a sample-barcoded 5' primer were used in a second PCR of roughly 6 to 11 cycles. TCRdb redid the calling of the 5' RACE reads with MiXCR, one entry per CDR3 protein. This table holds 650,000 to 1,000,000 distinct CDR3 sequences, around 34% found once. The sequenced sample consisted of blood. These receptors came from a man aged 18-30 years in good health.

The chain links TRBV5-1 to TRBJ2-6; D is ambiguous. The CDR3 is 14 amino acids. V lost 0 bases, J lost 4 bases, and 5 bases lay in between. Germline CDR1 and CDR2: SGHRS and YFSETQ. The CDR3, as DNA: TGCGCCAGCAGCTTGGCCGACGGGGCCAACGTCCTGACTTTC. This encodes CASSLADGANVLTF. The full variable domain, rest sourced from reference TRBV5-1 and TRBJ2-6, is KAGVTQTPRYLIKTRGQQVTLSCSPISGHRSVSWYQQTPGQGLQFLFEYFSETQRNKGNFPGRFSGRQFSNSRSEMNVSTLELGDSALYLCASSLADGANVLTFGAGSRLTVL.

The J gene is TRBJ2-3, the V gene TRBV6-2 or TRBV6-3, with 8 bases aligning to TRBD1. The CDR3 is 17 amino acids. V dropped 2 bases and J dropped 4; count of bases not matched to a gene: 11. Per germline, CDR1 MNHEY and CDR2 SVGEGT. The CDR3 is CASSYLSGQGAPDTQYF. The DNA for the CDR3 is TGTGCCAGCAGTTACCTCTCCGGACAGGGAGCTCCAGATACGCAGTATTTT.

Ten or more counts support this clonotype. The gene calls are TRBV20-1 and TRBJ2-5; no firm D call. The germline V gene encodes CDR1 DFQATT and CDR2 SNEGSKA (reference sequence). V gave up 0 bases and J gave up 2 bases, with 4 bases separating them. The CDR3 covers 12 residues. Here the CDR3 DNA reads TGCAGTGCTAGAGATGCTCAAGAGACCCAGTACTTC. It is translated as CSARDAQETQYF.

This clonotype was picked up many times. CDR3 loop: CSAHTGLTYEQYF. The DNA for the CDR3 is TGCAGTGCTCACACGGGACTTACCTACGAGCAGTACTTC. This rearrangement joins TRBV20-1 to TRBJ2-7, with D possibly being TRBD2 (6 bases). Germline loops: CDR1 DFQATT, CDR2 SNEGSKA (reference sequence). V lost 5 bases, J lost 2 bases, and 13 bases lay in between. The CDR3 contains 13 residues.